These 32 T cell receptor beta chains came from one sample sequenced in a study of CD8+ T cells in alopecia areata. Extracted RNA was reverse transcribed into cDNA, the sequencing template. Method: immunoSEQ multiplex PCR; TCRdb's copy keeps in-frame clones and lacks some. The table records about 220,000 clones, roughly 56% of them present only once. This sample's treatment: oral pan-JAK inhibitor, 5-10 mg twice daily. The material sequenced was CD4+ T cells sorted from blood, taken at week 4, from a patient treated with tofacitinib. Receptors were obtained from a human donor with alopecia areata.

This chain joins TRBV7-2 and TRBJ1-5; D call uncertain. This CDR3 has 14 residues. Germline V gene sequence: CDR1 SGHTA, CDR2 FQGNSA. Between the trimmed V and J ends, which lost 5 bases and 0 bases, there was a span of 8 bases. Written as DNA, the CDR3 is TGTGCCAGCAGCCGAGAGTATAGCAATCAGCCCCAGCATTTT. Amino acids: CASSREYSNQPQHF.

The CDR3 DNA reads TGTGCCTGGAAGGGTGACAGGTCCTACAATGAGCAGTTCTTC. Amino acids: CAWKGDRSYNEQFF. The chain carries TRBV30 and TRBJ2-1; tentative D call: TRBD1 (6 bases). V shed 4 bases and J shed 1 base, with 11 bases lying between them. CDR1 is GTSNPN, CDR2 SVGIG, per germline (reference sequence). This CDR3 comprises 14 residues.

V is TRBV11-2 and J is TRBJ1-1; D gene unclear. Germline V CDR1 and CDR2: SGHAT, FQNNGV. The CDR3 sequence is 14 residues long. Trimming removed 1 base at V and 2 bases at J, with 8 bases between. This chain's CDR3 is CASSLGGINTEAFF. DNA of the CDR3: TGTGCCAGCAGCTTAGGAGGGATTAACACTGAAGCTTTCTTT.

V gene TRBV30 combines with J gene TRBJ2-2, with D tentatively TRBD1 (5 bases). CDR3 length: 12 residues. Germline-derived CDR1 and CDR2 are GTSNPN and SVGIG (reference sequence). Trimming stripped 0 bases from V and 6 bases from J, with 5 bases between. The CDR3 DNA follows: TGTGCCTGGAGTGTGGGGCCCGGGGAGCTGTTTTTT. The encoded protein is CAWSVGPGELFF.

The CDR3 loop is CASNNLPTYNEQFF. DNA of the CDR3: TGTGCCAGCAATAATCTCCCGACCTACAATGAGCAGTTCTTC. The genes are TRBV5-4 and TRBJ2-1; no clear D. Trimming removed 6 bases at V and 2 bases at J, with 12 bases between. CDR3 size: 14 residues. Germline CDR1 reads SGHNT; CDR2 reads YYREEE (reference sequence).

This clone occurred a few times. V gene TRBV29-1 combines with J gene TRBJ1-1; no firm D call. Trimming cost V 1 base and J 7 bases, with 10 bases left between them. Germline CDR1 reads SQVTM; CDR2 reads ANQGSEA. The length of the CDR3 is 12 residues. CDR3 sequence (DNA): TGCAGCGTTGAAGGATATTCTATTGAAGCTTTCTTT. Translation: CSVEGYSIEAFF.

The chain links TRBV29-1 to TRBJ1-2; D is perhaps TRBD1 (5 bases). Deletions cut 3 bases from V and 4 bases from J, with 12 bases between. There are 13 residues in the CDR3. Germline CDR1 SQVTM, CDR2 ANQGSEA. CDR3 amino acids: CSVDRAVGYGYTF. DNA of the CDR3: TGCAGCGTTGACAGGGCGGTAGGCTATGGCTACACCTTC. The whole variable domain, remainder taken from reference TRBV29-1 and TRBJ1-2, is SAVISQKPSRDICQRGTSLTIQCQVDSQVTMMFWYRQQPGQSLTLIATANQGSEATYESGFVIDKFPISRPNLTFSTLTVSNMSPEDSSIYLCSVDRAVGYGYTFGSGTRLTVV.

V usage is TRBV7-8 and J usage is TRBJ2-1, with 7 bases matching TRBD1. Per the germline V gene, CDR1 is SGHVS and CDR2 is FQNEAQ. Trimming at V came to 0 bases and at J to 3 bases, leaving 14 bases not matched to a gene. The CDR3 is 19 amino acids. The CDR3 sequence: CASSLASGRGQRGYNEQFF. In DNA form, the CDR3 reads TGTGCCAGCAGCTTAGCTTCCGGAAGGGGGCAAAGGGGCTACAATGAGCAGTTCTTC.

This clone has more than one count but fewer than ten. The chain is built from TRBV29-1 and TRBJ2-4, with 7 bases aligning to TRBD1. V gave up 6 bases and J gave up 6 bases; unmatched junction bases: 8. The CDR3 contains 13 residues. The V gene's germline CDR1 is SQVTM and CDR2 ANQGSEA. CDR3 bases: TGCAGCGTGGGACAGACTAATTTAAACATTCAGTACTTC. Its translation: CSVGQTNLNIQYF.

The chain has TRBV2 and TRBJ1-2, with 9 bases fitting TRBD1. The CDR3 is 14 residues long. J lost 7 bases, V lost 5 bases, and 8 bases had no gene match. Germline V gives CDR1 SNHLY, CDR2 FYNNEI. The CDR3 DNA follows: TGTGCCAGCAGTACAGAACAGGGGGCTGGTGGCTACACCTTC. Encoded protein: CASSTEQGAGGYTF.

This chain uses TRBV7-2 with TRBJ2-3, with D hard to call. V lost 9 bases to trimming and J lost 0 bases, with 10 bases between them. The germline V gene has CDR1 SGHTA and CDR2 FQGNSA. This CDR3 is 13 amino acids long. The CDR3 DNA reads TGTGCCAGTCTTGGTCGGAGCACAGATACGCAGTATTTT. This sequence encodes CASLGRSTDTQYF.

The chain recombines TRBV30 with TRBJ1-2; 7 bases align to TRBD1. Germline V gene data show CDR1 as GTSNPN and CDR2 as SVGIG (reference sequence). V lost 7 bases and J lost 0; bases outside the gene matches: 5. The CDR3 totals 13 residues. CDR3 sequence: CASSTGTNYGYTF. The CDR3 DNA follows: TGTGCCTCCTCGACAGGGACTAACTATGGCTACACCTTC.

CDR3 nucleotides: TGCGCCAGCAGTCAATCGAGTCCAGCGCCCGGGCAGTACTTC. Translating gives CASSQSSPAPGQYF. J is TRBJ2-7 and V is TRBV23-1; the D is unclear. TRBV23-1 is assigned to the ORF class and has an uncertain function. The CDR3 spans 14 residues. V gave up 0 bases and J gave up 9 bases, with 15 bases separating them.

The chain is built from TRBV21-1 and TRBJ2-6; no DNA check was done on the table's D call, TRBD1. TRBV21-1 has pseudogene status. The CDR3 has 16 residues. The CDR3 protein is CASSKAGASGANVLTF. Written as DNA, the CDR3 is TGTGCCAGCAGCAAAGCGGGCGCATCTGGGGCCAACGTCCTGACTTTC.

The J gene is TRBJ1-1, the V gene TRBV29-1; the D is unclear. Per the germline V gene, CDR1 is SQVTM and CDR2 is ANQGSEA. V dropped 1 base and J dropped 8 bases, with 8 bases sitting between them. CDR3 length: 11 amino acids. As DNA, the CDR3 is TGCAGCGTTGAAGTTTTCGAGGAAGCTTTCTTT. It yields the protein CSVEVFEEAFF.

Details on this clone: Other DNA sequences in this specimen translate into the identical CDR3. This chain joins TRBV14 and TRBJ2-5; D gene ambiguous. This CDR3 is built from 12 residues. Germline lookup yields CDR1 SGHDN and CDR2 FVKESK. Trimming stripped 1 base from V and 5 bases from J, with 5 bases between. The CDR3 is CASSQVRETQYF. The CDR3 DNA reads TGTGCCAGCAGCCAAGTGAGGGAGACCCAGTACTTC.

This clone was observed once. J is TRBJ2-2 and V is TRBV30, with unresolved D. Germline CDR1 reads GTSNPN; CDR2 reads SVGIG (reference sequence). With 5 bases removed from V and 1 base from J, the gap between germline ends came to 5 bases. CDR3 length equals 12 residues. Written as DNA, the CDR3 is TGTGCCTGGGGCAGGAACACCGGGGAGCTGTTTTTT. Translation gives CAWGRNTGELFF.

Ten or more counts support this clone. CDR3: CASSFPGRANVLTF. The CDR3 nucleotides are TGCGCCAGCAGCTTCCCTGGACGGGCCAACGTCCTGACTTTC. V gene TRBV5-1 combines with J gene TRBJ2-6; D call uncertain. CDR1 and CDR2 (germline): SGHRS, YFSETQ. CDR3 length equals 14 residues. The germline V and J ends were trimmed by 2 bases and 5 bases, with 8 bases remaining between them.

This sequence joins TRBV29-1 and TRBJ2-7; 10 nucleotides match TRBD2. Per germline, CDR1 SQVTM and CDR2 ANQGSEA. Unmatched junction bases numbered 15, after V lost 4 bases and J lost 0 bases. The CDR3 sequence is 18 residues long. The CDR3 loop is CSVGNPPRAGGYSYEQYF. The CDR3 nucleotides read TGCAGCGTTGGAAACCCCCCTAGAGCGGGGGGGTACTCCTACGAGCAGTACTTC.

The chain is built from TRBV2 and TRBJ2-7, with 8 bases matching TRBD1. Germline-derived CDR1 and CDR2 are SNHLY and FYNNEI. J was trimmed by 0 bases and V by 6 bases; bases with no gene match: 4. The CDR3 is 14 amino acids. The CDR3 protein is CASRTGASSYEQYF. The CDR3 nucleotides read TGTGCCAGCAGGACAGGGGCAAGCTCCTACGAGCAGTACTTC.

This clone was counted a few times. V is TRBV6-5 and J is TRBJ1-5; the D gene is possibly TRBD1 (6 bases). The CDR3 runs to 13 residues. The germline CDR1 and CDR2 sequences are MNHEY and SVGAGI. The V gene lost 2 bases and the J gene lost 4 bases, with 6 bases spanning the gap. The DNA for the CDR3 is TGTGCCAGCAGTTACACAGGGAATCAGCCCCAGCATTTT. Translation: CASSYTGNQPQHF.

The chain is built from TRBV9 and TRBJ1-2, with unresolved D. Trimming pared 0 bases from V and 0 bases from J, leaving 9 bases between. CDR3 length equals 15 residues. CDR1 and CDR2 (germline): SGDLS, YYNGEE. CDR3 DNA: TGTGCCAGCAGCGTAGGCTCGGGAACTAACTATGGCTACACCTTC. Its translation is CASSVGSGTNYGYTF.

This clone came up once. J is TRBJ2-2 and V is TRBV2; the D is unclear. V was trimmed by 6 bases and J by 6 bases, leaving 5 bases between them. The CDR3 length is 11 residues. The germline V gene has CDR1 SNHLY and CDR2 FYNNEI. CDR3 protein: CASRGPGELFF. In DNA form, the CDR3 reads TGTGCCAGCAGAGGGCCCGGGGAGCTGTTTTTT. Full variable domain (missing parts from reference TRBV2 and TRBJ2-2): EPEVTQTPSHQVTQMGQEVILRCVPISNHLYFYWYRQILGQKVEFLVSFYNNEISEKSEIFDDQFSVERPDGSNFTLKIRSTKLEDSAMYFCASRGPGELFFGEGSRLTVL.

V usage is TRBV20-1 and J usage is TRBJ1-1; D gene ambiguous. CDR3 length: 11 residues. Germline CDR1 and CDR2: DFQATT and SNEGSKA (reference sequence). CDR3 nucleotides: TGCAGCACCGCATGGGGCACTGAAGCTTTCTTT. Protein product: CSTAWGTEAFF.

This sequence joins TRBV9 and TRBJ1-1, with D possibly matching TRBD1 (6 bases). From germline, CDR1 is SGDLS and CDR2 YYNGEE. The CDR3 is 15 amino acids. V shed 2 bases and J shed 1 base, with 12 bases lying between them. CDR3 DNA: TGTGCCAGCAGCGTTCAAGGACAGACGAACACTGAAGCTTTCTTT. Translated, it gives CASSVQGQTNTEAFF.

The gene calls are TRBV2 and TRBJ2-3; D uncertain. Germline CDR1 reads SNHLY; CDR2 reads FYNNEI. This CDR3 region has 13 residues. Trimming left V 7 bases short and J 2 bases short, with 10 bases between. For the CDR3, the DNA is TGTGCCAGCAAAGAGTTATCCACAGATACGCAGTATTTT. Translated: CASKELSTDTQYF.

The chain recombines TRBV5-1 with TRBJ2-6; tentative D call: TRBD2 (5 bases). The CDR3 is made up of 15 amino acids. Germline V CDR1 and CDR2: SGHRS, YFSETQ. Deletions cut 4 bases from V and 2 bases from J, with 10 bases between. The CDR3: CASSREGAGANVLTF. DNA of the CDR3: TGCGCCAGCAGCCGAGAGGGCGCTGGGGCCAACGTCCTGACTTTC.

V and J are TRBV9 and TRBJ2-7; a weak D match, TRBD1 (6 bases). Trimming took 0 bases from V and 1 from J, leaving 11 bases between them. The CDR3 extends over 15 amino acids. Germline CDR1 SGDLS, CDR2 YYNGEE. The CDR3 coding sequence is TGTGCCAGCAGCGTAGCGCCAGGGGAGTCCTACGAGCAGTACTTC. This translates into CASSVAPGESYEQYF. Full variable domain (missing parts from reference TRBV9 and TRBJ2-7): DSGVTQTPKHLITATGQRVTLRCSPRSGDLSVYWYQQSLDQGLQFLIQYYNGEERAKGNILERFSAQQFPDLHSELNLSSLELGDSALYFCASSVAPGESYEQYFGPGTRLTVT.

A remark on this clone: The junction does not match germline at one end; this may be a read error. The rearrangement uses TRBV15 and TRBJ1-2; D unclear. This CDR3 contains 11 residues. The V gene's germline CDR1 is LNHNV and CDR2 YYDKDF (reference sequence). For the CDR3, the DNA is TGTGCCACCAGCAGAGTTTTTGGAGCCCACTTC. Residues: CATSRVFGAHF.

This clone has only a few counts. The V call is TRBV18, the J call TRBJ1-3; D ambiguous. The CDR3 spans 12 residues. Germline-derived CDR1 and CDR2 are KGHSH and LQKENI. Trimming took 1 base from V and 8 from J, leaving 6 bases between them. The CDR3 DNA follows: TGTGCCAGCTCACCACGGGGTGACACCATATATTTT. Translation gives CASSPRGDTIYF.

J is TRBJ2-3 and V is TRBV29-1, with TRBD2 matching 11 bases. From germline, CDR1 is SQVTM and CDR2 ANQGSEA. The V gene end was trimmed by 5 bases and the J gene end by 2 bases; junction bases not matched to a gene: 9. CDR3 length equals 16 residues. In DNA form, the CDR3 reads TGCAGCGTTATTTTTAATAGCGGGGGGGCCACAGATACGCAGTATTTT. Residues: CSVIFNSGGATDTQYF.

This clone was detected only once. The chain joins TRBV6-1 to TRBJ2-3; TRBD2 might be the D (7 bases). V lost 0 bases and J lost 3, with 19 bases in between. Germline CDR1 MNHNS, CDR2 SASEGT. The CDR3 extends over 18 amino acids. CDR3 in DNA: TGTGCCAGCAGTGAAGCGGGGGGGCTCCCCTTGGCAACAGATACGCAGTATTTT. Its protein is CASSEAGGLPLATDTQYF.